This TCR beta chain appears in the sequencing data of a study of vaccination effects on CD4 cells after COVID-19 (dated 2022 in TCRdb). Looking at the study overall: The ViraFEST assay stimulated PBMC with viral peptide pools and then used TCR sequencing to identify antigen-specific CD4+ T cell clonotypes by expansion. The full study included around nine COVID-19 convalescent patients and several SARS-CoV-2-naive healthy vaccine recipients. In the study, cultures from other donors were sequenced using the Oncomine TCR Beta short-read assay on an Illumina iSeq 100. Post-vaccine samples across the study were collected a median of 72 days after the second dose, with a range of 14 to 241. The study compared SARS-CoV-2 spike-specific CD4+ TCR repertoires before and after mRNA vaccination in COVID-19 convalescent patients and infection-naive vaccine recipients. Approximately 2 million PBMC per well were cultured in IMDM with 5% human AB serum, 7.5 to 10 IU/ml IL-2 and gentamicin, plus 10 ug/ml peptides.

After around eleven days of culture, CD4+ T cells were isolated with the EasySep CD4+ T cell isolation kit. Participants received two doses of either the BNT162b2 or the mRNA-1273 mRNA SARS-CoV-2 vaccine. Healthy vaccine recipients had no prior SARS-CoV-2 infection, confirmed by negative nucleocapsid antibodies before and after vaccination. Half of the culture medium was replaced with fresh IL-2-containing medium on days 3 and 7. Unless otherwise noted, each peptide stimulation condition was cultured in triplicate wells. Using Ficoll-Paque Plus gradient centrifugation, PBMC were separated from whole blood and then either used fresh or cryopreserved at -140C. Genomic DNA was extracted from cultured CD4+ T cells with the QIAamp micro DNA kit. The CDR3 goes from the cysteine to the phenylalanine over 18 residues. The entry retains the CDR3 DNA only, 54 bases that are in frame from base 1. Per the germline V gene (reference sequence), DFQATT is the CDR1 and SNEGSKA is the CDR2. Unmatched junction bases come to 18, with V trimmed by 3 bases and J by 3 bases.

Results the study describes overall, beyond this receptor: The study was limited by a small number of convalescent patients, and early post-infection timepoints were lacking. Marked clonal contraction was observed in both infection-induced and vaccine-induced clones at late post-vaccination timepoints, consistent with waning T cell responses. In healthy vaccine recipients, vaccine-induced clones were almost all SARS-CoV-2 mono-reactive, with only 1 of 255 being cross-reactive with common cold coronaviruses.

Regarding this clone: This receptor's antigen is unknown. No much larger clone is present one base from it, and per-base qualities are unavailable.

The library was generated by the immunoSEQ multiplex PCR assay. DNA from the cultured, isolated CD4+ T cells was subjected to TCR beta CDR3 sequencing. In the paper's pipeline: The analysis removed non-productive TCR sequences, trimmed reads to the CDR3 region, and retained only CDR3s that were 7 or more amino acids long. The MANAFEST web app was used to identify antigen-specific clonotypes by comparing expansion in peptide wells with expansion in reference cultures. For clones to be considered positive, expansion at FDR<0.05 versus reference and all other wells, an odds ratio above 5, and a frequency above 0.1% in two replicate wells were required. Cross-reactive clonotypes were defined as significantly expanded in SARS-CoV-2 spike wells and in at least one common cold coronavirus spike condition. Levenshtein distance calculated with the stringdist R package was used to assess CDR3 similarity, and unrooted trees were constructed with ape in R 3.6.1. TCRdb retrieved this table from immuneACCESS and kept in-frame rearrangements only. Not all clones are present; in checked studies, unresolved V genes account for under half, and no reason is known for the remainder. Clone size and V and J calls were adopted from that table, with D and trimming inferred from the DNA. The sample table records roughly 45,000 clones; 55% to 85% of these occur just once. Clones ranked in the top ten supply 8.5% to 10% of the sample.

The source of this sequence is a human donor who received a COVID-19 vaccine. The rearranged segments are TRBV20-1 and TRBJ1-1, and 8 bases in between align with TRBD1. The specimen was CD4+ T cells from PBMCs cultured without peptide, collected after COVID-19 vaccination. CDR3 loop: CSASSQGAWGRRDTEAFF. The nucleotide sequence reads as follows: TGCAGTGCTAGTTCCCAGGGGGCGTGGGGCCGTAGGGACACTGAAGCTTTCTTT.